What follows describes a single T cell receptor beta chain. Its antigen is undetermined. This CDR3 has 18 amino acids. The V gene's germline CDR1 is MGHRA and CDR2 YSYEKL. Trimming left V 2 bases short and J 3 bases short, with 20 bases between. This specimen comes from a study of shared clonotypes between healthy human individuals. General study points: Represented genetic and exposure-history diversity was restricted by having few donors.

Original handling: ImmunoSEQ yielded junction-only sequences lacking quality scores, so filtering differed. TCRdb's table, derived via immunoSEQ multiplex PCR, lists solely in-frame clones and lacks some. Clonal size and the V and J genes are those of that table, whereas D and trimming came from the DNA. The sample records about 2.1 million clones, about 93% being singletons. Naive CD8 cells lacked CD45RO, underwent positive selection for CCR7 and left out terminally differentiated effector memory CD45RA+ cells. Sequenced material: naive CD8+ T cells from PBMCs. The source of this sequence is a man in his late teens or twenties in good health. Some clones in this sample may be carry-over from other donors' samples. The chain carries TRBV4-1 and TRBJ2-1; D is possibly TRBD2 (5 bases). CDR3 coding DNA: TGCGCCAGCAGCCAATCAAGGTTCGGGCCGGGGAACTACAATGAGCAGTTCTTC. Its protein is CASSQSRFGPGNYNEQFF.